This TCR beta chain was recovered during a study of early T cells in non-severe SARS-CoV-2 infection. Study background: Chains from this unsorted whole-blood bulk RNA could not be paired.

Only a few counts were recorded for this clonotype. Each cDNA molecule carried a unique molecular identifier. One entry per CDR3 protein results from TCRdb running MiXCR on the 5' RACE reads. The table includes tens of thousands of distinct CDR3 sequences, 18% detected once. Looked up from germline, CDR1 is SGHNT and CDR2 is YENEEA. J lost 8 bases, V lost 5 bases, and 6 bases had no gene match. The CDR3 is 16 residues long. Material: whole blood, obtained at baseline. The TCR was taken from an adult who was a healthcare worker with PCR-confirmed SARS-CoV-2 infection or an uninfected control (not recorded which). The chain uses TRBV11-3 and TRBJ2-1; 16 bases match TRBD2. CDR3 residues: CASSLGTSGRADEQFF. DNA of the CDR3: TGTGCCAGCAGCCTAGGGACTAGCGGGAGGGCCGATGAGCAGTTCTTC.